This T cell receptor beta chain was sequenced in a study of blood T cell repertoires in COVID-19 (dated by TCRdb to 2020 to 2022). With respect to the entire study: The collaborator samples originated in the United States, Italy and Spain and spanned the acute and convalescent phases of COVID-19. The material from the prospective study consisted of cDNA or gDNA derived from T cells, B-cell-depleted T cells, or PBMCs. Deeply sampled blood TCRbeta repertoires from subjects exposed to, actively infected with, or recovered from COVID-19 were included in the dataset. The repertoires were made available in a free public database intended to serve as a resource for research on the immune response to SARS-CoV-2. The samples were drawn from the first 160 participants of the ongoing ImmuneRACE study and from over 950 subjects provided by 6 global collaborators. Sample metadata almost always included a de-identified subject ID, COVID-19 status, age in years and sex. Where HLA class I and class II types were available, the types were taken from metadata supplied by the sample provider, not from assay-based typing.

Comments on this clone: Its antigen remains undetermined. Nothing much larger sits one base from this clone, and base qualities are not available.

The collaborating institutions used their own protocols to collect whole blood in K2EDTA tubes. For TCRbeta analysis, collaborator samples were shipped as frozen whole blood, as isolated PBMCs, or as DNA extracted from either sample type. The germline V gene specifies KGHDR as CDR1 and SFDVKD as CDR2. The CDR3 starts with the cysteine, ends with the phenylalanine, and has 9 residues. Only the CDR3 portion is preserved as DNA: 27 bases, with reading frame beginning at the first base. TCRbeta CDR3 regions were amplified from genomic DNA by means of the immunoSEQ Assay, a bias-controlled multiplex PCR. Concerning the study's data processing: Nucleated cell counts per sample were estimated from amplification of reference gene primers within the assay. To quantify the absolute abundance of each unique TCRbeta CDR3 rearrangement, sequence reads were collapsed and filtered. Productive Simpson clonality was computed per sample as the square root of Simpson's diversity index over productive rearrangements. TCRdb re-hosts the immuneACCESS table, in-frame sequences only. Its copies lack some clones; in the studies checked, an unresolved V gene accounts for under half of them, and the cause for the rest is not known. The D gene and trimming were derived from the DNA, and the V and J assignments and clone size from that table. The sample records over 65,000 clones, around 80% of which are singletons. The ten largest clones take up 9.2% of the sample.

Points the paper makes about the study in general: The quantity of clinical and demographic metadata differed by source and by participant and was supplied without curation.

The sequence was obtained from a human donor in a cohort sampled during active COVID-19. The rearranged chain carries TRBV24-1 and TRBJ1-1, with no confident D gene call. The source material was peripheral blood. The DNA reads TGTGGAGGAGGCACTGAAGCTTTCTTT. It is translated as CGGGTEAFF.